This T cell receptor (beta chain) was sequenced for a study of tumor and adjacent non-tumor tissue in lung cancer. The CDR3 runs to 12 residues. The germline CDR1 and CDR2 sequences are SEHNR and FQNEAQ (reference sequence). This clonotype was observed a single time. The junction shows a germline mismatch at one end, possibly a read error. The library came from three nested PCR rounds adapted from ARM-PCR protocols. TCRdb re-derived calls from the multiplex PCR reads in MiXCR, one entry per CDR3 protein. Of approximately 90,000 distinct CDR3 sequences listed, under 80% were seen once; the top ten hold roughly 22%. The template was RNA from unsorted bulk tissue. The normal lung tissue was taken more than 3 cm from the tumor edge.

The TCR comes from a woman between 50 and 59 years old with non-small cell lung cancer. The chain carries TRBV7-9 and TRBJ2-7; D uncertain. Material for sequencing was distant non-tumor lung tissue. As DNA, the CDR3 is TGCGCCAGCAGCTCCGCATCCTGCGAGCAGTGCTTC. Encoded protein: CASSSASCEQCF. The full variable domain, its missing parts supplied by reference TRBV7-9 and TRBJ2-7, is DTGVSQNPRHKITKRGQNVTFRCDPISEHNRLYWYRQTLGQGPEFLTYFQNEAQLEKSRLLSDRFSAERPKGSFSTLEIQRTEQGDSAMYLCASSSASCEQCFGPGTRLTVT.